What follows are 4 T cell receptor beta chains derived from one specimen sequenced in a study of shared clonotypes between healthy human individuals (dated by TCRdb to between 2020 and 2021). The protocol used for the library was the immunoSEQ multiplex PCR assay. TCRdb mirrors the immuneACCESS table, restricted to in-frame sequences. Some clones are absent from its copies; in checked studies, under half trace to an unresolved V gene, and the reason for the others is unknown. The sample table contains nearly 1 million clones; only one count was recorded for less than 85% of them. The ten largest clones capture about 1.5% of the sample. The sequencing sample was made of memory CD4+ T cells sorted from blood. The meaning of the sample's cell subset or site label: CD45RA-negative fraction. The origin of the receptors is a man between 18 and 35 years old in good health.

A note on this clone: A much larger clonotype is one base distant, so this may be a read error. The chain employs TRBV18 and TRBJ2-2, with 12 bases lining up with TRBD2. This CDR3 has 16 amino acids. Per germline, CDR1 KGHSH and CDR2 LQKENI. Trimming removed 3 bases from V and 4 bases from J; junction bases left unmatched: 3. The CDR3 protein is CASSPRLAGATGELFF. CDR3 sequence (DNA): TGTGCCAGCTCACCGAGACTAGCGGGAGCCACCGGGGAGCTGTTTTTT.

The rearrangement joins TRBV30 to TRBJ2-3, with a tentative D call TRBD1 (7 bases). The CDR3 is made up of 14 amino acids. The germline CDR1 and CDR2 sequences are GTSNPN and SVGIG (reference sequence). V was cut by 2 bases and J by 0 bases, with 9 bases left in between. The CDR3 DNA follows: TGTGCCTGGAGTCAGGGGGGCAGCACAGATACGCAGTATTTT. It yields the protein CAWSQGGSTDTQYF.

This chain uses TRBV5-1 with TRBJ1-2; TRBD1 matches 10 bases. Trimming removed 0 bases from V and 6 bases from J; junction bases left unmatched: 2. The CDR3 sequence is 14 residues long. Germline V gene data show CDR1 as SGHRS and CDR2 as YFSETQ. The CDR3 DNA sequence: TGCGCCAGCAGCTTGGCCGACAGGGGGCATGGCTACACCTTC. Translation: CASSLADRGHGYTF.

V usage is TRBV7-6 and J usage is TRBJ2-5; D call uncertain. TRBJ2-7 explains the end of the DNA better; the J call may be wrong. The CDR3 is made up of 12 amino acids. The germline V gene encodes CDR1 SGHVS and CDR2 FNYEAQ. CDR3 loop: CASSPTWGEQYF. The CDR3 DNA reads as TGTGCCAGCAGCCCGACGTGGGGCGAGCAGTACTTC.